What follows describes a single T cell receptor beta chain. Its antigen remains unknown. This entry comes from a study of post-analysis software for immune sequencing data. Findings and limits, study-wide: Multiple sclerosis patients had significantly lower normalized Chao1 diversity than controls. Patients showed TRBV5-6, TRBV5-1 and TRBV20-1 among five TRBV segments more frequent than in controls. Clustering by F measure revealed strong co-clustering among samples prepared together in one batch.

The V end lost 5 bases, the J end lost 4 bases, and 15 bases lay between the germline ends. The CDR3 runs 15 residues. Germline V CDR1 and CDR2: LNHNV, YYDKDF (reference sequence). Unique molecular identifiers featured in each of the TCR beta cDNA libraries. TCRdb used MiXCR to reprocess the PCR reads, holding one entry per CDR3 protein. The sample has more than 450,000 distinct CDR3 sequences; less than 40% are singletons. The receptor comes from a girl under 18 with multiple sclerosis. What was sequenced was blood. This chain uses TRBV15 with TRBJ2-1; D is unresolved. Written as DNA, the CDR3 is TGTGCCACCAGCGGCCCGGTTGGGGTTTACAATGAGCAGTTCTTC. Translating gives CATSGPVGVYNEQFF.